The T cell receptor beta chain described here comes from a study of blood T cell repertoires in COVID-19. The count of this clone is one. Using immunoSEQ multiplex PCR, the repertoire was profiled, and TCRdb retains in-frame clones only, with some absent. The sample has about 180,000 clones, roughly 82% seen once. Assignments of participants to cohorts depended upon their own reported clinical history. Recovery among Cohort 3 donors was established by two negative PCRs, clearance, or symptom resolution. Sequenced sample: PBMCs or T cells enriched from blood (not recorded which). The clonotype originates from a woman aged 25-40 years who had recovered from COVID-19.

The CDR3 DNA follows: TGTGCCAGTAGTATCGGGACAGCTCCCGGGGGGCAGTTCTTC. Translation gives CASSIGTAPGGQFF. The J gene is TRBJ2-1, the V gene TRBV19, with D possibly TRBD1 on 7 matching bases. The V end lost 3 bases, the J end lost 12 bases, and 18 bases lay between the germline ends. The germline V gene encodes CDR1 LNHDA and CDR2 SQIVND (reference sequence). This CDR3 region has 14 residues.